This entry features one TCR beta chain sequence. Losses at the gene ends were 1 base for V and 10 bases for J; bases not matched to a gene: 6. Germline V gene data show CDR1 as SEHNR and CDR2 as FQNEAQ (reference sequence). There are 15 residues in the CDR3. The data were obtained in a study of T-cell memory formation after mild COVID-19. Using its own MiXCR run on the 5' RACE reads, TCRdb lists one record per CDR3 protein. The table shows 250,000 to 350,000 distinct CDR3 sequences, with around an eighth occurring only once. This chain uses TRBV7-9 with TRBJ1-6, with 8 bases identical to TRBD1. This TCR came from a man aged 18-30 years who had mild COVID-19 (a few samples of this study predate the infection). Cell type and time point are not known. The material sequenced was PBMCs or a T cell subset sorted from them (not recorded which). The chain's CDR3 is CASSLVQGVRSPLHF. In nucleotides, the CDR3 is TGTGCCAGCAGCTTAGTACAGGGGGTTCGGTCACCCCTCCACTTT. Full variable domain (remainder filled in from reference TRBV7-9 and TRBJ1-6): DTGVSQNPRHKITKRGQNVTFRCDPISEHNRLYWYRQTLGQGPEFLTYFQNEAQLEKSRLLSDRFSAERPKGSFSTLEIQRTEQGDSAMYLCASSLVQGVRSPLHFGNGTRLTVT.